This TCR beta chain was sequenced for a study of tumor-infiltrating lymphocytes in primary liver carcinoma. Study context: Patients comprised men and women whose ages fell between 30 and 69 years. Study-level results: Tumors reached a significantly greater top-250-clone fraction than blood did (p = 0.039). Paired tumor-adjacent and tumor-blood samples overlapped less than tumor region pairs did.

Germline V gene lookup returns CDR1 KGHSH and CDR2 LQKENI. Trimming left V 0 bases short and J 10 bases short, with 18 bases between. The CDR3 is 15 amino acids. The researchers produced TCR beta cDNA from roughly 550 ng total RNA with a constant-region primer. Three nested multiplex PCR rounds, a slightly modified ARM-PCR method, built the TCR beta libraries. For roughly 10 cycles apiece, the opening two PCR rounds ran with TRBV1-TRBV30 forward primers and a C-beta reverse primer. Using its own MiXCR run on the multiplex PCR reads, TCRdb lists one record per CDR3 protein. The sample lists around 330,000 distinct CDR3 sequences; approximately 54% were seen once. Blood RNA came from unsorted whole blood; germline DNA was also extracted. With regard to this clonotype: Antigen unknown.

The receptor's source is a woman aged 25-40 years with primary liver carcinoma and hepatitis B virus infection. The specimen was peripheral blood. The V call is TRBV18, the J call TRBJ1-1; no clear D. DNA for the CDR3: TGTGCCAGCTCACCACCGTCCTCCGGGCCTGAAGGAGCTTTCTTT. It specifies CASSPPSSGPEGAFF.